These T cell receptor beta chains were read from a single sample in a study of shared clonotypes between healthy human individuals. Using immunoSEQ multiplex PCR, the repertoire was profiled, and TCRdb retains in-frame clones only, with some absent. The sample consists of under 2.5 million clones, just under 95% of them appearing once. The sequenced sample consisted of naive CD4+ T cells from PBMCs. All receptors derive from a young man in good health. Some clones in this sample may be carry-over from other donors' samples. Each CDR3 is given with its conserved first and last residue.

j_call v_call cdr3_length cdr3_aa
TRBJ1-4 TRBV5-1 15 CASSRGTGGQEKLFF
TRBJ2-4 TRBV9 19 CASSPSRWTGGLAKNIQYF
TRBJ2-6 TRBV27 13 CASSLMGANVLTF
TRBJ2-1 TRBV7-8 13 CASSTGLAGLQFF
TRBJ1-1 TRBV9 13 CASSVESNTEAFF
TRBJ2-7 TRBV11-2 13 CASSLGGLYEQYF
TRBJ2-2 TRBV19 16 CASRNTGGGNTGELFF
TRBJ2-5 TRBV5-1 16 CASSPRQGGSRETQYF
TRBJ2-1 TRBV25-1 16 CASGPFSGRTYNEQFF
TRBJ2-1 TRBV7-3 15 CASSSQGRGYNEQFF
TRBJ2-5 TRBV25-1 14 CASRTHSGEETQYF
TRBJ2-1 TRBV20-1 10 CSARRVEQFF
TRBJ1-5 TRBV9 14 CASSARQGTQPQHF
TRBJ1-4 TRBV7-9 16 CASSLGTGATNEKLFF
TRBJ2-5 TRBV2 13 CASSGNSQETQYF
TRBJ1-4 TRBV29-1 13 CSVERGTGEKLFF
TRBJ1-1 TRBV9 13 CASSLDRGTEAFF
TRBJ1-4 TRBV28 14 CASSLGQALEKLFF
TRBJ2-2 TRBV4-1 16 CASSPGRGVNTGELFF
TRBJ1-2 TRBV5-1 13 CASSTSTDHGYTF
TRBJ1-1 TRBV7-8 16 CASSLAGFRGNTEAFF
TRBJ2-5 TRBV28 15 CASRRDRGGWETQYF
TRBJ1-1 TRBV29-1 13 CSVAGDANTEAFF
TRBJ2-3 TRBV30 16 CAWSVLRDPQFDTQYF
TRBJ1-1 TRBV7-2 14 CASSLGPRGTEAFF
TRBJ1-5 TRBV5-1 15 CASSLEGARNQPQHF
TRBJ2-2 TRBV11-2 14 CASSPPGFTGELFF
TRBJ2-7 TRBV5-4 15 CASSLGVREWYEQYF
TRBJ2-1 TRBV6-1 15 CASSELVQGHDEQFF
TRBJ1-1 TRBV7-9 14 CASSAGVGGTEAFF
TRBJ2-3 TRBV7-2 16 CASSLGTPRSTDTQYF
TRBJ2-7 TRBV7-2 14 CASSLGSSSYEQYF
TRBJ1-2 TRBV6-6 15 CASRGDRGLGVGYTF
TRBJ2-3 TRBV29-1 12 CSVLTGSDTQYF
TRBJ1-1 TRBV7-3 16 CASSPRPNLGGTEAFF
TRBJ2-7 TRBV5-5 17 CASSSQFVGTTFYEQYF
TRBJ2-5 TRBV29-1 13 CSVEETSGSPQYF
TRBJ1-4 TRBV5-1 17 CASSLGLSTGDFEKLFF
TRBJ2-2 TRBV7-3 14 CASSLMENTGELFF
TRBJ1-5 TRBV9 15 CASSVGPVFDQPQHF
TRBJ1-2 TRBV5-1 14 CASSAEEGSRGYTF